This T cell receptor (beta chain) was obtained from a study of cytotoxic CD8 clonotypes in ibrutinib-treated CLL. V shed 5 bases, J shed 4 bases, and the junction held 6 bases outside the gene matches. This CDR3 has 15 residues. CDR1 and CDR2 from the germline V gene are MNHEY and SMNVEV (reference sequence). Study results and limitations: Against age-matched healthy donors, baseline clonality ran higher and tracked circulating CD8+ T-cell counts. Clonality went up at the time of ibrutinib response, stayed stable in sustained remission, and later dropped back toward its baseline level at progression.

Worth noting for this clone: Its antigen is unknown.

Libraries were prepared by immunoSEQ multiplex PCR; TCRdb keeps only in-frame clonotypes and omits some of them. Of some 200,000 clones in the sample, 60% to 80% were seen once. The chain joins TRBV27 to TRBJ2-7; 12 bases are a match to TRBD1. The receptor was isolated from a human donor with chronic lymphocytic leukemia. The material sequenced was PBMCs, taken after 12 months of ibrutinib treatment. This chain's CDR3 is CASSPGTGGRYEQYF. As DNA, the CDR3 is TGTGCCAGCAGTCCCGGGACAGGGGGCCGGTACGAGCAGTACTTC.